These 8 T cell receptor beta chains came from one sample sequenced in a study of blood T cell repertoires in COVID-19. Method: immunoSEQ multiplex PCR; TCRdb's copy keeps in-frame clones and lacks some. The repertoire holds about 250,000 clones, with 80% to 85% as singletons. The source material was peripheral blood. The receptors originated from a person in their 70s with COVID-19, enrolled during active disease.

The chain employs TRBV6-2 or TRBV6-3 and TRBJ2-3, with D maybe TRBD2 (7 bases). Trimming stripped 2 bases from V and 5 bases from J, with 14 bases between. The germline CDR1 and CDR2 sequences are MNHEY and SVGEGT. The CDR3 sequence is 15 residues long. The CDR3 here is CASSYAGAGIDTQYF. The CDR3 DNA reads as TGTGCCAGCAGTTACGCGGGGGCCGGAATAGATACGCAGTATTTT.

This chain joins TRBV2 and TRBJ2-7; TRBD1 aligns across 7 bases. The CDR3 is 14 residues long. V was clipped by 8 bases and J by 4 bases; unmatched bases: 11. Germline V gene lookup returns CDR1 SNHLY and CDR2 FYNNEI. The CDR3 sequence: CASSDYGTVYEQYF. The CDR3 DNA reads as TGTGCCAGCTCAGATTACGGGACAGTTTACGAGCAGTACTTC.

This clone was counted between two and nine times. The chain recombines TRBV27 with TRBJ1-5, with D possibly being TRBD1 (6 bases). Germline V gene sequence: CDR1 MNHEY, CDR2 SMNVEV (reference sequence). The CDR3 runs 15 residues. V was trimmed by 2 bases and J by 3 bases, leaving 11 bases between them. CDR3: CASSLKDRPNQPQHF. DNA for the CDR3: TGTGCCAGCAGTTTAAAGGACAGACCCAATCAGCCCCAGCATTTT.

V is TRBV7-2 and J is TRBJ2-5; 7 bases line up with TRBD2. The CDR3 length is 15 residues. The germline CDR1 and CDR2 sequences are SGHTA and FQGNSA. Germline trimming cut 4 bases from V and 0 bases from J; bases unmatched to any gene: 5. The CDR3: CASSSSGAYQETQYF. For the CDR3, the DNA is TGTGCCAGCAGCTCAAGCGGGGCGTACCAAGAGACCCAGTACTTC. Drawing the rest from reference TRBV7-2 and TRBJ2-5, the complete variable domain is GAGVSQSPSNKVTEKGKDVELRCDPISGHTALYWYRQSLGQGLEFLIYFQGNSAPDKSGLPSDRFSAERTGGSVSTLTIQRTQQEDSAVYLCASSSSGAYQETQYFGPGTRLLVL.

Only a few counts were recorded for this clone. The chain has TRBV29-1 and TRBJ2-1, with 10 bases aligning to TRBD2. Germline V gene lookup returns CDR1 SQVTM and CDR2 ANQGSEA. This CDR3 is 15 amino acids long. V lost 1 base, J lost 6 bases, and 6 bases stayed unmatched. CDR3 bases: TGCAGCGTTGAAGTGGGACTAGCGATAGCCAATGAGCAGTTCTTC. Its protein is CSVEVGLAIANEQFF.

V and J are TRBV28 and TRBJ1-2; no definite D call. CDR1 is MDHEN, CDR2 SYDVKM, per germline. Trimming took 6 bases from V and 6 from J, leaving 14 bases between them. The CDR3 is 13 residues long. DNA for the CDR3: TGTGCCAGCAGCTCGGGGTGGGCGAATGGCTACACCTTC. This codes for CASSSGWANGYTF.

The chain combines TRBV2 with TRBJ2-1, with a possible D match to TRBD1 (5 bases). Trimming cost V 10 bases and J 10 bases, with 14 bases left between them. Germline values: CDR1 SNHLY, CDR2 FYNNEI. This CDR3 contains 11 residues. In DNA form, the CDR3 reads TGTGCCACCCTGAAAGCAGGGGAGCAGTTCTTC. Protein: CATLKAGEQFF.

This chain links TRBV18 with TRBJ2-2; D is unresolved. Trimming removed 0 bases at V and 5 bases at J, with 4 bases between. This CDR3 spans 13 amino acids. The germline gives CDR1 KGHSH, CDR2 LQKENI. CDR3 residues: CASSPPATGELFF. The CDR3 coding sequence is TGTGCCAGCTCACCACCAGCTACCGGGGAGCTGTTTTTT.